Shown below are 6 T cell receptor beta chains from a single sample sequenced in a study of T cell responses to AZD1222 COVID-19 vaccine. Here immunoSEQ multiplex PCR was the method, and the copy in TCRdb shows in-frame clones only, minus some. The table includes about 120,000 clones, 75% to 90% detected once. Sequencing was performed on peripheral blood, taken on day 0 of MenACWY control vaccination. All receptors derive from an adult in good health.

The chain combines TRBV11-3 with TRBJ2-3, with D perhaps being TRBD1 or TRBD2 (5 bases each). The germline gives CDR1 SGHNT, CDR2 YENEEA. CDR3 length equals 13 residues. V was shortened by 5 bases and J by 4 bases, with 10 bases between the two germline ends. CDR3 residues: CASSPEGPDTQYF. The CDR3 bases are TGTGCCAGCAGCCCAGAGGGGCCAGATACGCAGTATTTT.

This sequence joins TRBV23-1 and TRBJ1-6; D possibly corresponds to TRBD1 (5 bases). TRBV23-1 qualifies as an ORF whose function is uncertain. V lost 8 bases and J 0 bases, leaving 35 bases between the germline ends. The CDR3 loop spans 23 amino acids. The CDR3 nucleotides are TGCGCCAGCCGGGAGAAGGGGAGTCAGGGTGGGAAGGACTTTAGCTCCTATAATTCACCCCTCCACTTT. This gives the protein CASREKGSQGGKDFSSYNSPLHF.

The V and J genes are TRBV7-8 and TRBJ2-1; no definite D call. The germline V gene has CDR1 SGHVS and CDR2 FQNEAQ. The CDR3 loop spans 17 amino acids. V lost 5 bases and J lost 0, with 17 bases in between. The CDR3 sequence: CASSPIFGMSSYNEQFF. CDR3 coding DNA: TGTGCCAGCAGCCCCATTTTCGGCATGAGCTCCTACAATGAGCAGTTCTTC. The full variable domain, its missing parts supplied by reference TRBV7-8 and TRBJ2-1, is GAGVSQSPRYKVAKRGQDVALRCDPISGHVSLFWYQQALGQGPEFLTYFQNEAQLDKSGLPSDRFFAERPEGSVSTLKIQRTQQEDSAVYLCASSPIFGMSSYNEQFFGPGTRLTVL.

The chain carries TRBV5-1 and TRBJ2-7, with 11 bases fitting TRBD1. V trimming: 4 bases; J trimming: 2 bases; junction bases outside the gene matches: 5. The CDR3 is 15 residues long. In germline, CDR1 is SGHRS, CDR2 YFSETQ. CDR3: CASSRTGGTAYEQYF. Written as DNA, the CDR3 is TGCGCCAGCAGCCGGACAGGGGGCACAGCCTACGAGCAGTACTTC.

CDR3 in DNA: TGTGCCAGTAGTTTCCCGGGACATTCTAGCAATCAGCCCCAGCATTTT. Its translation: CASSFPGHSSNQPQHF. V usage is TRBV19 and J usage is TRBJ1-5; D may be TRBD1 (6 bases). Trimming took off 5 bases at V and 0 bases at J, with 14 bases between the two ends. This CDR3 spans 16 amino acids. Germline V lookup: CDR1 LNHDA, CDR2 SQIVND (reference sequence).

This clone appeared a single time. The rearrangement uses TRBV5-4 and TRBJ2-5; D may be TRBD1 (6 bases). Germline-derived CDR1 and CDR2 are SGHNT and YYREEE (reference sequence). This CDR3 spans 15 amino acids. V was shortened by 2 bases and J by 1 base, with 12 bases between the two germline ends. The CDR3 region has the DNA TGTGCCAGCAGCTTATCCACAGGGTCCCAAGAGACCCAGTACTTC. Its protein product is CASSLSTGSQETQYF.